Presented here are 14 T cell receptor beta chains from one specimen sequenced in a study of cytomegalovirus exposure and HLA in healthy donors. The PCR contained 60 Vbeta and 13 Jbeta primers. The protocol was immunoSEQ multiplex PCR, while the TCRdb copy is restricted to in-frame clones and leaves out a portion. The table has 150,000 or so clones, around 75% seen once; the top ten hold roughly 1.7%. Sequencing was performed on PBMCs. The receptors originated from a woman under 30 in good health and CMV-seronegative.

This clone was counted between two and nine times. The chain has TRBV6-5 and TRBJ2-1; 7 nucleotides match TRBD1. The germline CDR1 and CDR2 sequences are MNHEY and SVGAGI. The CDR3 loop spans 12 amino acids. With 5 bases clipped from V and 8 bases from J, the junction kept 3 bases outside the gene matches. CDR3 nucleotides: TGTGCCAGCAGTCCAGGGGGTTATGAGCAGTTCTTC. As protein: CASSPGGYEQFF.

This clone was counted a single time. The chain combines TRBV18 with TRBJ1-1, with D tentatively TRBD1 (5 bases). With 2 bases removed from V and 11 bases from J, the gap between germline ends came to 9 bases. In germline, CDR1 is KGHSH, CDR2 LQKENI. This CDR3 is built from 11 residues. CDR3 residues: CASSPGGRAFF. The CDR3 region has the DNA TGTGCCAGCTCACCAGGGGGGAGGGCTTTCTTT.

The rearrangement joins TRBV10-3 to TRBJ2-5; D unclear. There are 14 residues in the CDR3. Per the germline V gene, CDR1 is ENHRY and CDR2 is SYGVKD. V lost 3 bases to trimming and J lost 1 base, with 9 bases between them. The CDR3 loop reads CAISDGTAQETQYF. In nucleotides, the CDR3 is TGTGCCATCAGTGATGGCACAGCCCAAGAGACCCAGTACTTC.

This clone was detected only once. The V and J genes are TRBV6-5 and TRBJ1-1; D uncertain. The germline gives CDR1 MNHEY, CDR2 SVGAGI. The CDR3 runs 14 residues. Trimming pared 8 bases from V and 0 bases from J, leaving 13 bases between. CDR3 coding DNA: TGTGCCAGCTGGTTAGATTCTATGAACACTGAAGCTTTCTTT. It specifies CASWLDSMNTEAFF.

The rearrangement links TRBV6-6 to TRBJ1-5; D perhaps matches TRBD1 (6 bases). Trimming removed 4 bases at V and 4 bases at J, with 8 bases between. This CDR3 is 13 amino acids long. Germline lookup yields CDR1 MNHNY and CDR2 SVGAGI (reference sequence). In nucleotides, the CDR3 is TGTGCCAGCAGTTTGGGGGCTAATCAGCCCCAGCATTTT. This gives the protein CASSLGANQPQHF.

The rearrangement joins TRBV7-2 to TRBJ2-3; 9 nucleotides align to TRBD2. CDR3 length: 14 residues. The junction had 4 bases not matched to a gene; V was cut back by 4 bases and J by 5 bases. The germline V gene has CDR1 SGHTA and CDR2 FQGNSA. CDR3 sequence reads: CASSSSGGQDTQYF. The DNA of the CDR3 is TGTGCCAGCAGCTCGAGCGGGGGGCAAGATACGCAGTATTTT.

The CDR3 DNA follows: TGTGCCAGCAGTGCCCAGGGGGCTCTCTATGAAAAACTGTTTTTT. This translates into CASSAQGALYEKLFF. This chain uses TRBV28 with TRBJ1-4, with TRBD1 matching 8 bases. Trimming removed 5 bases from V and 6 bases from J; junction bases left unmatched: 8. Germline CDR1 is MDHEN and CDR2 is SYDVKM. There are 15 residues in the CDR3.

The J gene is TRBJ1-5, the V gene TRBV7-2; D is ambiguous. This CDR3 has 12 residues. V was trimmed by 5 bases and J by 5 bases, leaving 7 bases between them. In germline, CDR1 is SGHTA, CDR2 FQGNSA. The DNA of the CDR3 is TGTGCCAGCAGCCATGGAGATCAGCCCCAGCATTTT. Translation: CASSHGDQPQHF.

The chain uses TRBV9 and TRBJ1-1; TRBD1 matches 8 bases. Germline CDR1 SGDLS, CDR2 YYNGEE. The CDR3 contains 18 residues. V was clipped by 0 bases and J by 1 base; unmatched bases: 11. CDR3 residues: CASSVGQGAYSSNTEAFF. The CDR3 nucleotides read TGTGCCAGCAGCGTAGGGCAGGGGGCCTATAGTTCGAACACTGAAGCTTTCTTT.

V and J are TRBV19 and TRBJ2-2; 13 bases are a match to TRBD2. Trimming at V came to 7 bases and at J to 3 bases, leaving 17 bases not matched to a gene. In germline, CDR1 is LNHDA, CDR2 SQIVND (reference sequence). The CDR3 extends over 20 amino acids. The CDR3 loop is CASTPISGLAGEKDTGELFF. CDR3 DNA: TGTGCCAGTACCCCCATTTCAGGACTAGCGGGAGAAAAGGACACCGGGGAGCTGTTTTTT.

The CDR3 bases are TGCGCCAGCAGCTTGCGAGACAGGGACACTGAAGCTTTCTTT. It yields the protein CASSLRDRDTEAFF. The chain employs TRBV5-1 and TRBJ1-1; 7 nucleotides line up with TRBD1. This CDR3 has 14 residues. J was trimmed by 3 bases and V by 1 base; bases with no gene match: 3. The germline CDR1 and CDR2 sequences are SGHRS and YFSETQ.

Written as DNA, the CDR3 is TGTGCCAGCAGTGAAGTGGAGCCGGAAGCTTTCTTT. It specifies CASSEVEPEAFF. V and J are TRBV2 and TRBJ1-1; D unresolved. Germline V CDR1 and CDR2: SNHLY, FYNNEI. The CDR3 runs 12 residues. Trimming shortened V by 1 base and J by 8 bases, and 8 bases separated the two germline ends.

In its sample, this clone was seen a few times. The V and J genes are TRBV28 and TRBJ1-5, with a tentative D call TRBD1 (6 bases). The ends were cut back, 2 bases at V and 1 base at J, with 12 bases in the middle. The CDR3 has 16 residues. CDR1 and CDR2 from the germline V gene are MDHEN and SYDVKM. The CDR3 DNA reads TGTGCCAGCAGTTTAGGGGGCGGGCAGAGCAATCAGCCCCAGCATTTT. Its protein is CASSLGGGQSNQPQHF.

The chain joins TRBV18 to TRBJ2-5; 9 bases are shared with TRBD1. Looked up from germline, CDR1 is KGHSH and CDR2 is LQKENI. The CDR3 contains 13 residues. Trimming cost V 4 bases and J 5 bases; bases outside gene matches: 2. The CDR3: CASSRTGDETQYF. CDR3 in DNA: TGTGCCAGCTCACGGACAGGGGATGAGACCCAGTACTTC.